Following are 13 T cell receptor beta chains from one sample sequenced in a study of vaccination effects on CD4 cells after COVID-19. The method was immunoSEQ multiplex PCR; TCRdb's version includes in-frame clones alone and lacks a portion of them. This sample has about 73,000 clones, with over 65% found just once. No antigens are known for them. Cultured cells yielded isolated CD4+ T cells after approximately nine days. Two doses of BNT162b2 or mRNA-1273 vaccine were administered to participants. The specimen was CD4+ T cells from PBMCs cultured without peptide, collected after COVID-19 vaccination. The receptor source for this set is a human donor who received a COVID-19 vaccine.

This clone was seen a handful of times. The rearrangement links TRBV9 to TRBJ1-1; D is uncertain. V gave up 2 bases and J gave up 1 base, with 6 bases separating them. The germline CDR1 and CDR2 sequences are SGDLS and YYNGEE. This CDR3 spans 13 amino acids. Written as DNA, the CDR3 is TGTGCCAGCAGCGTTGCGGCGAACACTGAAGCTTTCTTT. Translation: CASSVAANTEAFF.

The chain carries TRBV19 and TRBJ2-5; 8 nucleotides match TRBD1. The CDR3 is 15 residues long. Per germline, CDR1 LNHDA and CDR2 SQIVND (reference sequence). The J segment lost 5 bases and the V segment lost 6 bases, leaving 11 bases of the junction unmatched. The CDR3: CASSPATGVGETQYF. The CDR3 nucleotides read TGTGCCAGTAGCCCTGCGACAGGGGTCGGGGAGACCCAGTACTTC.

The chain recombines TRBV2 with TRBJ1-5; unclear D gene. CDR1 SNHLY and CDR2 FYNNEI come from the germline V gene. The ends were cut back, 1 base at V and 5 bases at J, with 9 bases in the middle. The CDR3 sequence is 14 residues long. The DNA for the CDR3 is TGTGCCAGCAGTGAAGGGCAGCGATATCAGCCCCAGCATTTT. It codes for CASSEGQRYQPQHF.

For the CDR3, the DNA is TGCGCCAGCAGCTTGGGACTATTAGGGACCGGGGAGCTGTTTTTT. It encodes CASSLGLLGTGELFF. This chain connects TRBV5-1 to TRBJ2-2; D perhaps matches TRBD2 (5 bases). CDR3 length: 15 residues. V was trimmed by 0 bases and J by 5 bases, leaving 11 bases between them. CDR1 is SGHRS and CDR2 is YFSETQ in the germline V gene.

This rearrangement joins TRBV7-9 to TRBJ2-5; 14 bases are shared with TRBD2. There are 18 residues in the CDR3. Germline V gene lookup returns CDR1 SEHNR and CDR2 FQNEAQ (reference sequence). V lost 6 bases, J lost 5 bases, and 14 bases stayed unmatched. CDR3 region: CASSLRTSGGPKSETQYF. The CDR3 bases are TGTGCCAGCAGTTTGCGGACTAGCGGGGGGCCCAAATCGGAGACCCAGTACTTC.

This clone was detected a few times. The CDR3 loop is CASSLVWGGNTGELFF. In DNA, the CDR3 is TGTGCCAGCAGCTTGGTGTGGGGGGGAAACACCGGGGAGCTGTTTTTT. The chain links TRBV5-5 to TRBJ2-2; 7 nucleotides match TRBD2. V trimming: 0 bases; J trimming: 2 bases; junction bases outside the gene matches: 4. Germline V lookup: CDR1 SGHKS, CDR2 YYEKEE (reference sequence). The CDR3 is 16 residues long.

The V and J genes are TRBV2 and TRBJ1-1; 7 bases are shared with TRBD1. This CDR3 has 14 amino acids. V trimming: 4 bases; J trimming: 3 bases; junction bases outside the gene matches: 5. CDR1 is SNHLY, CDR2 FYNNEI, per germline. The CDR3 region is CASSGGGGYTEAFF. The DNA for the CDR3 is TGTGCCAGCAGTGGGGGAGGGGGCTACACTGAAGCTTTCTTT.

The chain has TRBV29-1 and TRBJ2-3, with a weak D call TRBD1 (6 bases). Trimming pared 6 bases from V and 2 bases from J, leaving 9 bases between. From germline, CDR1 is SQVTM and CDR2 ANQGSEA. The CDR3 is made up of 12 amino acids. CDR3 residues: CSVQGFTDTQYF. The CDR3, as DNA: TGCAGCGTACAGGGCTTCACAGATACGCAGTATTTT.

This chain links TRBV21-1 with TRBJ2-3; TRBD1 reflects the table's D call only, with no check against the DNA. TRBV21-1 represents a pseudogene. This CDR3 has 14 amino acids. CDR3 residues: CASSKLGAPDTQYF. DNA of the CDR3: TGTGCCAGCAGCAAGTTGGGCGCCCCAGATACGCAGTATTTT.

This clone was observed a handful of times. V is TRBV6-5 and J is TRBJ1-6, with a possible D match to TRBD1 (5 bases). Germline V CDR1 and CDR2: MNHEY, SVGAGI. V was clipped by 3 bases and J by 10 bases, with 16 bases between them. The CDR3 spans 15 residues. The CDR3 region is CASSYKTRAESPLHF. The CDR3 DNA sequence: TGTGCCAGCAGTTATAAGACCAGGGCCGAATCACCCCTCCACTTT.

The rearrangement uses TRBV5-1 and TRBJ1-1, with 7 bases fitting TRBD1. The CDR3 runs to 15 residues. The V segment lost 0 bases and the J segment 5 bases; nucleotides outside the gene matches: 7. Germline values: CDR1 SGHRS, CDR2 YFSETQ. The CDR3 spells CASSLDGTQGTEAFF. The CDR3 bases are TGCGCCAGCAGCTTGGACGGGACACAGGGGACTGAAGCTTTCTTT.

This clone was seen a handful of times. The gene calls are TRBV30 and TRBJ2-7; D perhaps matches TRBD2 (5 bases). Germline CDR1 is GTSNPN and CDR2 is SVGIG (reference sequence). This CDR3 is 12 amino acids long. V gave up 1 base and J gave up 6 bases, with 10 bases separating them. CDR3 coding DNA: TGTGCCTGGAGTGCGACTAACACCGAGCAGTACGTC. This encodes CAWSATNTEQYV.

The chain is built from TRBV5-1 and TRBJ1-4; TRBD1 matches at 7 bases. This CDR3 region has 14 residues. V lost 3 bases and J lost 11; bases outside the gene matches: 10. CDR1 is SGHRS, CDR2 YFSETQ, per germline. Here the CDR3 reads CASSSGETGNKLFF. The DNA of the CDR3 is TGCGCCAGCAGCTCGGGTGAGACAGGGAACAAACTGTTTTTT. The complete variable domain, with remaining parts taken from reference TRBV5-1 and TRBJ1-4, reads KAGVTQTPRYLIKTRGQQVTLSCSPISGHRSVSWYQQTPGQGLQFLFEYFSETQRNKGNFPGRFSGRQFSNSRSEMNVSTLELGDSALYLCASSSGETGNKLFFGSGTQLSVL.